This is a list of T cell receptor beta chains from one sample in a study of shared clonotypes between healthy human individuals. Assay used: immunoSEQ multiplex PCR; TCRdb lists only in-frame clones, some missing. The sample consists of roughly 500,000 clones, over 60% of them appearing once. Sequenced material: PBMCs. These receptor sequences come from a woman between 40 and 50 years old in good health. Some clones in this sample may be carry-over from other donors' samples. Both conserved end residues are part of each CDR3. A D gene is named only where the DNA matches it firmly. Not all rows give a size; the values are once, few, many and, for expanded clones, a class.

v_gene	j_gene	d_gene	abundance	CDR3aa	CDR3nt
TRBV6-6	TRBJ1-2	NA	NA	CASSYGGYGYTF	TGTGCCAGCAGTTACGGGGGGTATGGCTACACCTTC
TRBV7-9	TRBJ1-1	NA	NA	CASRDVGEAFF	TGTGCCAGCAGGGACGTAGGGGAAGCTTTCTTT
TRBV4-2	TRBJ2-5	NA	NA	CASSQEIGGKTQYF	TGTGCCAGCAGCCAAGAGATTGGCGGGAAGACCCAGTACTTC
TRBV6-6	TRBJ2-7	NA	NA	CASSYGHSDRTYEQYF	TGTGCCAGCAGTTACGGCCACTCGGACAGAACCTACGAGCAGTACTTC
TRBV11-3	TRBJ2-7	NA	once	CASSLDPGNEQYF	TGTGCCAGCAGCTTAGATCCCGGGAACGAGCAGTACTTC
TRBV6-4	TRBJ2-3	NA	NA	CASSELASDTQYF	TGTGCCAGCAGTGAACTAGCCTCAGATACGCAGTATTTT
TRBV2	TRBJ1-1	NA	NA	CASRLQMNTEAFF	TGTGCCAGCAGACTCCAAATGAACACTGAAGCTTTCTTT
TRBV6-4	TRBJ2-3	NA	NA	CASSVGEPTDTQYF	TGTGCCAGCAGTGTGGGAGAGCCTACAGATACGCAGTATTTT
TRBV20-1	TRBJ1-2	NA	NA	CGAMGVYGYTF	TGCGGTGCCATGGGAGTCTATGGCTACACCTTC
TRBV30	TRBJ2-1	NA	NA	CAWSAPYGQSGSYNEQFF	TGTGCCTGGAGCGCTCCCTACGGACAAAGCGGCTCATACAATGAGCAGTTCTTC
TRBV5-1	TRBJ2-7	NA	NA	CASSEGPVFYEQYF	TGCGCCAGCAGCGAGGGACCGGTTTTCTACGAGCAGTACTTC
TRBV6-4	TRBJ2-1	TRBD2	NA	CASSGGLAGGDEQFF	TGTGCCAGCAGTGGGGGACTAGCGGGAGGTGATGAGCAGTTCTTC
TRBV18	TRBJ1-1	NA	NA	CASSPYQQGGTEAFF	TGTGCCAGCTCACCATATCAGCAGGGCGGCACTGAAGCTTTCTTT
TRBV28	TRBJ1-1	NA	NA	CASSLSLTDNTEAFF	TGTGCCAGCAGTTTATCATTGACGGACAACACTGAAGCTTTCTTT
TRBV7-2	TRBJ2-2	NA	NA	CASSLGPASNTGELFF	TGTGCCAGCAGCTTAGGGCCAGCGTCGAACACCGGGGAGCTGTTTTTT
TRBV6-1	TRBJ2-7	TRBD1	NA	CASSLTGDDYEQYF	TGTGCCAGCAGCCTGACAGGGGATGACTACGAGCAGTACTTC
TRBV19	TRBJ2-7	NA	NA	CASSTTTTYEQYF	TGTGCCAGTAGTACCACCACTACCTACGAGCAGTACTTC
TRBV7-9	TRBJ2-7	NA	NA	CASSLGGLAAEQYF	TGTGCCAGCAGCTTAGGCGGTCTGGCTGCCGAGCAGTACTTC
TRBV29-1	TRBJ2-3	NA	NA	CSVEGGLLTDTQYF	TGCAGCGTTGAAGGGGGACTTCTCACAGATACGCAGTATTTT
TRBV27	TRBJ1-5	NA	NA	CASSFSNQPQHF	TGTGCCAGCAGTTTCAGCAATCAGCCCCAGCATTTT
TRBV7-9	TRBJ1-1	TRBD1	NA	CASSRPQGGGVAFF	TGTGCCAGCAGCCGACCTCAGGGGGGAGGGGTAGCTTTCTTT
TRBV7-6	TRBJ2-1	NA	NA	CASSSQRTRTYNEQFF	TGTGCCAGCAGCTCGCAACGGACTCGGACCTACAATGAGCAGTTCTTC
TRBV10-1	TRBJ2-1	NA	NA	CASSESRGAFYNEQFF	TGCGCCAGCAGTGAGTCGAGGGGGGCTTTCTACAATGAGCAGTTCTTC
TRBV28	TRBJ1-4	NA	NA	CASSPRGEKLFF	TGTGCCAGCAGTCCTCGAGGCGAAAAACTGTTTTTT
TRBV6-1	TRBJ2-7	NA	NA	CASGQGGQYF	TGTGCCAGCGGCCAGGGCGGGCAGTACTTC
TRBV5-1	TRBJ2-7	NA	once	CASSLGGTGYEQYF	TGCGCCAGCAGCCTCGGGGGCACTGGCTACGAGCAGTACTTC
TRBV15	TRBJ2-2	NA	NA	CATSRSTGANTGELFF	TGTGCCACCAGCAGGAGCACGGGGGCGAACACCGGGGAGCTGTTTTTT
TRBV11-2	TRBJ1-6	NA	NA	CASSVDLSGFGSPLHF	TGTGCCAGCAGCGTGGACCTCTCCGGTTTCGGCTCACCCCTCCACTTT